This TCR beta chain originates from a study of PD-1 blockade in classical Hodgkin lymphoma. Study findings and constraints: Repertoire differences have undefined causes, possibly disease activity or prior therapy. Complete responders' baseline diversity resembled that of newly diagnosed patients. At baseline, newly diagnosed patients reportedly showed less TCR diversity than healthy donors.

Measured with immunoSEQ multiplex PCR; TCRdb has only the in-frame clones, and not every one. Of around 36,000 clones in the sample, about 87% were seen once. Worth noting for this clone: What it binds is not known.

The junction had 10 bases not matched to a gene; V was cut back by 5 bases and J by 4 bases. The CDR3 loop spans 15 amino acids. The germline V gene has CDR1 MDHEN and CDR2 SYDVKM. Patients all relapsed after autologous stem cell transplantation, and there was variation in brentuximab vedotin exposure. The sequencing here drew on peripheral blood mononuclear cells (PBMCs), taken at baseline. The chain recombines TRBV28 with TRBJ1-2, with TRBD1 identical over 7 bases. This TCR derives from a human donor with classical Hodgkin lymphoma. The CDR3 here is CASSIPGQLAYGYTF. The CDR3 DNA is TGTGCCAGCAGTATCCCGGGACAGTTGGCCTATGGCTACACCTTC.